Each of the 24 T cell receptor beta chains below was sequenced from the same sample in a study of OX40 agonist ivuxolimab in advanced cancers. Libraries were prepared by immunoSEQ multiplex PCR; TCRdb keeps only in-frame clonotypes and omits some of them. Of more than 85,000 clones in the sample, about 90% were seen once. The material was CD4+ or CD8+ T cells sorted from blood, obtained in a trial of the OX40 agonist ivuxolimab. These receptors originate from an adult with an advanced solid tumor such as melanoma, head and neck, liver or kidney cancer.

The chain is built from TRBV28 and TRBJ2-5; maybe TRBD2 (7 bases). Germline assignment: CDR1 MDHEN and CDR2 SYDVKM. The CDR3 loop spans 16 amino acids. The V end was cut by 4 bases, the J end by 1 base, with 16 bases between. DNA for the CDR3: TGTGCCAGCAGTTCGACATGGGGGGGCCGCCAAGAGACCCAGTACTTC. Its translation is CASSSTWGGRQETQYF. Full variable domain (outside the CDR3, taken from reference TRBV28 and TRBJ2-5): DVKVTQSSRYLVKRTGEKVFLECVQDMDHENMFWYRQDPGLGLRLIYFSYDVKMKEKGDIPEGYSVSREKKERFSLILESASTNQTSMYLCASSSTWGGRQETQYFGPGTRLLVL.

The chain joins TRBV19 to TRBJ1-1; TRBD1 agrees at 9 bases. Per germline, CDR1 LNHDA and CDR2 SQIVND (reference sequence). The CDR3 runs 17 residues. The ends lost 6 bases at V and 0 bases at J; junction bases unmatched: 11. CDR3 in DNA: TGTGCCAGTAGGCCACCGGGACAGGGTCGAATGAACACTGAAGCTTTCTTT. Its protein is CASRPPGQGRMNTEAFF.

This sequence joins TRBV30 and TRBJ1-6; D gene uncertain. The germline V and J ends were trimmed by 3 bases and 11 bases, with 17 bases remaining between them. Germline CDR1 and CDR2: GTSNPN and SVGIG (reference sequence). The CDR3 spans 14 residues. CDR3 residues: CAWSAGPDGTPLHF. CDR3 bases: TGTGCCTGGAGCGCGGGCCCCGATGGGACACCCCTCCACTTT. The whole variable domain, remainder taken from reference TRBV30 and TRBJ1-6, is SQTIHQWPATLVQPVGSPLSLECTVEGTSNPNLYWYRQAAGRGLQLLFYSVGIGQISSEVPQNLSASRPQDRQFILSSKKLLLSDSGFYLCAWSAGPDGTPLHFGNGTRLTVT.

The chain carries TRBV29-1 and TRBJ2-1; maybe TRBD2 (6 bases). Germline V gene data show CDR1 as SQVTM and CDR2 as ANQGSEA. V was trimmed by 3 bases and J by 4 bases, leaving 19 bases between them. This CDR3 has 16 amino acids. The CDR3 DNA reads TGCAGCGTTGACCCCATAGGAGGGGCGCGGTACAATGAGCAGTTCTTC. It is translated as CSVDPIGGARYNEQFF.

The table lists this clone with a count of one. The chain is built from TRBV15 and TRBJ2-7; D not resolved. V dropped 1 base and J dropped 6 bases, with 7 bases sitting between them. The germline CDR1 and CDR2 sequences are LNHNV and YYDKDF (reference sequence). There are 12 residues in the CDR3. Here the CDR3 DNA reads TGTGCCACCAGCAGAGGAAGTGTCGAGCAGTACTTC. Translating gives CATSRGSVEQYF.

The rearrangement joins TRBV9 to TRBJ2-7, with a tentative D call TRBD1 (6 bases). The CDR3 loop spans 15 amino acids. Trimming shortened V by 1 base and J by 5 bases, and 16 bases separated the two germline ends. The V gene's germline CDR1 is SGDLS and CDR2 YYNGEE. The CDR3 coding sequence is TGTGCCAGCAGCGTATCCACCCAGGGGAGCGACGAGCAGTACTTC. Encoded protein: CASSVSTQGSDEQYF.

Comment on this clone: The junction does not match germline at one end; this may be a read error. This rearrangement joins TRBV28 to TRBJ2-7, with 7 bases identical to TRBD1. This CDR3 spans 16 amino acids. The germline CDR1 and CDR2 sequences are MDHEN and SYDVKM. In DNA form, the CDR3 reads TGTGCCAGCAGTTTCCCTCGAGGGGGCGCCTCCCACGAGCAGTACTTC. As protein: CASSFPRGGASHEQYF.

CDR3 coding DNA: TGTGCCAGCAGCCAACTCACAGATACGCAGTATTTT. Translation: CASSQLTDTQYF. The chain combines TRBV7-2 with TRBJ2-3; D is uncertain. Per the germline V gene, CDR1 is SGHTA and CDR2 is FQGNSA. Deletions cut 5 bases from V and 2 bases from J, with 5 bases between. The CDR3 loop spans 12 amino acids.

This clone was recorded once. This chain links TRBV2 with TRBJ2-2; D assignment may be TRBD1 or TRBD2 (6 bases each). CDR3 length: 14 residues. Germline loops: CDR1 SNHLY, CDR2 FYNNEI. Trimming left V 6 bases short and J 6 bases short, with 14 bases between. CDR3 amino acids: CASRLLRGAGELFF. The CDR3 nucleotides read TGTGCCAGCAGGCTCCTTAGGGGGGCCGGGGAGCTGTTTTTT.

The CDR3 DNA reads TGTGCCATCAGTGAGTCGCGGGGGCGATGGGAGACCCAGTACTTC. Translated, it gives CAISESRGRWETQYF. The rearrangement joins TRBV10-3 to TRBJ2-5; maybe TRBD2 (7 bases). Germline assignment: CDR1 ENHRY and CDR2 SYGVKD. This CDR3 has 15 amino acids. V lost 0 bases to trimming and J lost 5 bases, with 13 bases between them.

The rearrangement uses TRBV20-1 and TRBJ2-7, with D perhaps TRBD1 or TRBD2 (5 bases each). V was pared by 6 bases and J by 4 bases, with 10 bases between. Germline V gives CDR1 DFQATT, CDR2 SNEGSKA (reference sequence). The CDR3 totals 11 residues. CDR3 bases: TGCAGTGCGGGACCTAGGTACGAGCAGTACTTC. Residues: CSAGPRYEQYF.

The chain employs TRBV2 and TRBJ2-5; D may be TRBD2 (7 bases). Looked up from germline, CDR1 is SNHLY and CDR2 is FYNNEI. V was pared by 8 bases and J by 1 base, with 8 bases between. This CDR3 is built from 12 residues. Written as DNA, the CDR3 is TGTGCCAGCGGGGGGGCCCAAGAGACCCAGTACTTC. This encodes CASGGAQETQYF.

Here the CDR3 DNA reads TGTGCCACCAGCAGAGAACGTGTACAGGGCTTGGGAAACACCATATATTTT. Residues: CATSRERVQGLGNTIYF. This sequence joins TRBV15 and TRBJ1-3; D may be TRBD1 (6 bases). The length of the CDR3 is 17 residues. CDR1 is LNHNV, CDR2 YYDKDF, per germline (reference sequence). Trimming cost V 0 bases and J 4 bases, with 16 bases left between them.

The DNA of the CDR3 is TGTGCCAGCAGCTTAGGACACGCTAACTATGGCTACACCTTC. Protein product: CASSLGHANYGYTF. This chain links TRBV7-8 with TRBJ1-2; D call uncertain. Germline V gives CDR1 SGHVS, CDR2 FQNEAQ. The germline V and J ends were trimmed by 1 base and 0 bases, with 6 bases remaining between them. CDR3 length: 14 residues. Using reference TRBV7-8 and TRBJ1-2 for the parts outside the CDR3, the full variable domain is GAGVSQSPRYKVAKRGQDVALRCDPISGHVSLFWYQQALGQGPEFLTYFQNEAQLDKSGLPSDRFFAERPEGSVSTLKIQRTQQEDSAVYLCASSLGHANYGYTFGSGTRLTVV.

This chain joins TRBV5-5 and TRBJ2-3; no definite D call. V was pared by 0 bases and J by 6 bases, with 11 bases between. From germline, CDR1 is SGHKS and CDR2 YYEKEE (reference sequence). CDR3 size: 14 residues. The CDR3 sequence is CASSLAGVGDTQYF. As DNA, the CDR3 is TGTGCCAGCAGCTTGGCCGGCGTGGGGGATACGCAGTATTTT.

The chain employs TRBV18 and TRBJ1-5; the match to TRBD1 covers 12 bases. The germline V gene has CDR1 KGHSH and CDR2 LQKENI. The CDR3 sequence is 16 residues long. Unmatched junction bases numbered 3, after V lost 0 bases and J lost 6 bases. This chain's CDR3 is CASSPPGTGGGQPQHF. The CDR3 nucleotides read TGTGCCAGCTCACCACCGGGGACAGGGGGCGGTCAGCCCCAGCATTTT.

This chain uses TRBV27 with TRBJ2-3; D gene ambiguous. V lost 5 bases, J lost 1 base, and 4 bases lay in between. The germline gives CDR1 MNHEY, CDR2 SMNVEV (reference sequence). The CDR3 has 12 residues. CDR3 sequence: CASSHGTDTQYF. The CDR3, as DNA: TGTGCCAGCAGTCACGGCACAGATACGCAGTATTTT.

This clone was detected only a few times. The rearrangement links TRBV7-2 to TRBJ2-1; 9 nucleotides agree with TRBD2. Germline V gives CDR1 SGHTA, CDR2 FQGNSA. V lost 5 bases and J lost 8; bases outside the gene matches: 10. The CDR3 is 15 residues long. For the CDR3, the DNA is TGTGCCAGCAGCGCCGGTGGTAGCGGGAGTCATGAGCAGTTCTTC. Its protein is CASSAGGSGSHEQFF.

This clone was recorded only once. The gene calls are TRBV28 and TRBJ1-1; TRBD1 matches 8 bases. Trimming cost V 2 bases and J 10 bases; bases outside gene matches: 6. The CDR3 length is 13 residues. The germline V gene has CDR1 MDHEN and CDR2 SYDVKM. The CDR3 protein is CASSLHGQGAAFF. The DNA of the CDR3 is TGTGCCAGCAGTTTACATGGACAGGGAGCAGCTTTCTTT.

CDR3 nucleotides: TGTGCCAGTAGGAGTGTCAGCTCTGGGGCCAACGTCCTGACTTTC. Encoded protein: CASRSVSSGANVLTF. V usage is TRBV19 and J usage is TRBJ2-6; D not certain. CDR1 is LNHDA and CDR2 is SQIVND in the germline V gene (reference sequence). The germline V and J ends were trimmed by 6 bases and 0 bases, with 9 bases remaining between them. The CDR3 covers 15 residues.

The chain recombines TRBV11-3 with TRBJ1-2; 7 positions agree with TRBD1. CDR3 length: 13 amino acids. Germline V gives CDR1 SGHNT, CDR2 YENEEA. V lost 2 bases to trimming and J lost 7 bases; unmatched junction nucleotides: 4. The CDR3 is CASSLSRTGGYTF. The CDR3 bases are TGTGCCAGCAGCTTATCACGGACAGGTGGCTACACCTTC.

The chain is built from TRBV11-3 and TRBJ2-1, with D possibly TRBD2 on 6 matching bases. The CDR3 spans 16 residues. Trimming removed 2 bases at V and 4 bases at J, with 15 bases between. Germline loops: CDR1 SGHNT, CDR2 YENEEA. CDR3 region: CASSLRGTERYNEQFF. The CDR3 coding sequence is TGTGCCAGCAGCTTACGGGGGACGGAAAGATACAATGAGCAGTTCTTC.

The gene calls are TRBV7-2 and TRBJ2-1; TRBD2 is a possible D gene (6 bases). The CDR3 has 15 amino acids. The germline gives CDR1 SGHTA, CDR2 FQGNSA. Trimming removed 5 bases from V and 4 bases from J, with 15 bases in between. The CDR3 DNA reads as TGTGCCAGCAGCCCGTGGGGGGTCTCGTACAATGAGCAGTTCTTC. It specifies CASSPWGVSYNEQFF.

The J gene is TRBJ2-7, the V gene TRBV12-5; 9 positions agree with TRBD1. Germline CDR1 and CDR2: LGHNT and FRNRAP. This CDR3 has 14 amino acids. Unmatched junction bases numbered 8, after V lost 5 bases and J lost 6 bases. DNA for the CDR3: TGTGCTAGTGGTCTAGGGACAGGGCTGGCCGAGCAGTACTTC. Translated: CASGLGTGLAEQYF.